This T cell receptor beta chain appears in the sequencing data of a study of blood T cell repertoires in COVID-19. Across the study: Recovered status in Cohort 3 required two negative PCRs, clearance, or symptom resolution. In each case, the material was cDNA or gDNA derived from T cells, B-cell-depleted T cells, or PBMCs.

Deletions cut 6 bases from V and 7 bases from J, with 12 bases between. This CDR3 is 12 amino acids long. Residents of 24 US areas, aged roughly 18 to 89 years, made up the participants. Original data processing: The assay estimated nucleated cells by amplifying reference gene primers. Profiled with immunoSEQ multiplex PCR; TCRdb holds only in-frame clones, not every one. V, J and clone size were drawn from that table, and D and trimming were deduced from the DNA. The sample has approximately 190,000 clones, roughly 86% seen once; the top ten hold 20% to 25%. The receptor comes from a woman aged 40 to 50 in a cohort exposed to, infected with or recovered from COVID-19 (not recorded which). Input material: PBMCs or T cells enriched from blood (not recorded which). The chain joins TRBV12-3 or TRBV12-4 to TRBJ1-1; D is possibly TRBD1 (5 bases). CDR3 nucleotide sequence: TGTGCCAGCAGACCAAGAGACAGTGAAGCTTTCTTT. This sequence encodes CASRPRDSEAFF.